This TCR beta chain was retrieved from a study of T cells in Graves' hyperthyroidism and ophthalmopathy. Study-level points and caveats: It was a median roughly 6.5 months before onset that the model predicted ophthalmopathy. Most expanded thyroid clonotypes above 0.001 also appeared in blood.

The sample holds a few counts of this clonotype. Its specificity is unknown. RNA transcripts provided the source from which TCR beta CDR3 regions were amplified. Researchers ran a first-round RT-PCR on the TCR CDR3 using the HTBI primer set. TCRdb fed the multiplex PCR reads into MiXCR, producing one record per CDR3 protein. The table shows 300,000 to 500,000 distinct CDR3 sequences, with 11% to 15% occurring only once. Uncontrolled infection, other autoimmune disease, pregnancy and lactation each barred patients from inclusion. This receptor was obtained from a man aged 50 to 60 with Graves' ophthalmopathy. Sequencing was carried out using blood.

CDR3 coding DNA: TGCAGTGCTAGAGATTATAGCGGGAGGGCGAGCTACAATGAGCAGTTCTTC. As protein: CSARDYSGRASYNEQFF. This sequence joins TRBV20-1 and TRBJ2-1; 11 bases fit TRBD2. CDR1 is DFQATT and CDR2 is SNEGSKA in the germline V gene (reference sequence). Losses at the gene ends were 0 bases for V and 3 bases for J; bases not matched to a gene: 7. The CDR3 has 17 amino acids.